The subject of this entry is one T cell receptor (beta chain). Its antigen has not been determined. There are no base qualities to consult, and no much larger clone falls within one base. Libraries came from the immunoSEQ multiplex PCR assay. A mixture of 60 forward primers for TCR Vbeta segments and 13 reverse primers for TCR Jbeta segments was used in the multiplex PCR. A multiplex PCR assay on genomic DNA amplified the CDR3 region of rearranged TCR beta genes. The amplified TCR beta libraries were sequenced on the Illumina HiSeq System as 87-base-pair reads. Processing in the source paper ran as follows. A later analysis tallied tens of millions of unique TCR beta chains across the 666 repertoires, and about 10 million of those chains were shared by two or more donors. Raw reads were error-corrected and collapsed into unique sequences with a nearest-neighbor algorithm that merged closely related sequences to remove PCR and sequencing errors. To assign V, D and J gene segments, CDR3 sequences were aligned to IMGT reference sequences. For a sequence to be retained, a match of at least six nucleotides was required to both a V gene segment and a J gene segment. A rearrangement counted as productive if the CDR3 had no stop codons and remained in frame with V and J, and every other rearrangement counted as non-productive. Following IMGT convention, CDR3 was defined as the stretch from the second conserved V-encoded cysteine to the conserved J-encoded phenylalanine. The earlier analysis of about 590 of the donors excluded sequences that lacked an unambiguous match to a single V gene segment. In an earlier analysis of around 600 of the donors, V segments were called functional above 56.7% productive rearrangements and were called segregating when the between-donor standard deviation exceeded 5%. To diagnose cytomegalovirus status from the catalog of TCR beta chain sequences, a statistical classification framework was built. V and J gene assignment, in a later analysis, came from comparing TCR nucleotide sequences with IMGT/GENE-DB human TR gene sequences. The TCRdist pipeline was used in a later analysis to assign CDR3 sequences and most-parsimonious VDJ recombination scenarios. In a later analysis, every TCR beta chain was defined by the combination of its CDR3 amino acid sequence and its V-gene family, and reads without a unique V-gene family were dropped. As a way to deal with suspected cross-contamination and a sequencing artifact, a later analysis dropped roughly 620 nucleotide sequences that were highly shared and had low generation probability. In a later analysis, a clonal expansion index was calculated for each public chain from normalized within-repertoire ranks of inferred template counts. Generation probabilities in a later analysis came from a VDJ recombination model fitted to out-of-frame rearrangements, and those results were checked against IGoR. In a later analysis, TCR-TCR, TCR-HLA and TCR-CMV co-occurrence was scored with hypergeometric tests, and a repertoire-size bias correction was applied to TCR pairs. In a later analysis, false discovery rates were estimated by permuting HLA or CMV assignments 20 times. In a later analysis, co-occurring TCRs were grouped with DBSCAN, and TCRdist sequence similarity was added when clustering was performed within HLA-allele-positive subsets. For co-occurrence clustering, repertoires with fewer than 30,000 or more than 120,000 public chains were excluded, along with roughly 5 repertoires with anomalous nucleotide sharing. The table was pulled from immuneACCESS by TCRdb, which kept in-frame rearrangements only. Such tables lose some clones; where checked, under half of the loss comes from unresolved V genes, and the rest has no known cause. V and J calls and clone size are given by that table; D and trimming were obtained from the DNA. For this sample the table gives about 63,000 clones, of which 71% were detected only once. Roughly 25% of the sample goes to the ten largest clones.

Trimming accounts for 7 bases at V and 4 bases at J, while the number of junction bases matched to no gene is 9. Taken from cysteine to phenylalanine, the CDR3 has 15 residues. The CDR3 DNA has 45 bases and is translated from base 1. Sequences MNHEY (CDR1) and SVGAGI (CDR2) are obtained from the germline V gene. This sample was taken from a study of cytomegalovirus exposure and HLA in healthy donors (dated by TCRdb to 2016 to 2017). With regard to the full study: According to an earlier analysis of a few hundred of the donors, 150 million to 200 million T cells yielded 120 million or so unique TCR beta sequences and around 300 Gb of sequence data. Approximately 300 gigabases of sequencing data and approximately 92 million unique TCR sequences made up an early release that covered several hundred HLA-typed donors. The genetic ancestry cluster associated with self-reported Caucasian donors included about four fifths of the 398 genotyped donors. The study aimed to test whether signatures of past pathogen exposure could be identified by cataloging public T cell receptors. The study used immunosequencing to profile the T cell repertoires of several hundred subjects and linked those repertoires to cytomegalovirus serostatus. Along with the roughly 700-subject first cohort, a separate validation cohort of over a hundred different subjects was used. The study combined high-throughput TCR immunosequencing, statistical association of individual TCRs with disease status, and machine learning to predict cytomegalovirus infection status. To study patterns of TCR occurrence, a later analysis re-analyzed previously published TCR beta repertoires from just over 650 donors and added high-resolution HLA genotyping. The later analysis used no new phenotypic data to find candidate immune exposures, relying instead on TCR beta sequences and their occurrence across donors. An earlier analysis of approximately 630 of the donors applied high-throughput TCR beta sequencing to assess whether each TCR beta V gene segment acted as functional or pseudogenic. Donor age, sex, ethnicity and CMV serostatus were collected together with the repertoire data. A later genetic analysis took genome-wide SNP genotypes for about 60% of the roughly 670 donors and used that subset as a discovery cohort. All discovery cohort repertoires had been generated using a single sequencing platform. Both class I and class II loci were covered by HLA typing, at four-digit resolution. The number of donors typed differed by locus, with about 629-640 for A, B, C, DRB1 and DQB1, 522 for DQA1, some 570 for DPA1, and some 440 for DPB1. Five DR-DQ haplotypes were handled as single units for association and clustering because linkage in the cohort was strong. Among a few hundred genotyped donors of the cohort, an average of roughly 240,000 unique TCR beta nucleotide sequences were sequenced per donor, roughly 20% of them non-productive. What the study reported, not specific to this receptor: A later analysis found that HLA-associated TCR beta chains were more clonally expanded and had lower generation probabilities than equally common non-associated chains. The authors suggested that the approach could potentially be generalized to other disease states and immunological phenotypes. V-gene and J-gene trimming of TCR beta chains was associated with a missense DCLRE1C variant in a later genetic analysis, and the association was replicated in an independent cohort. Several of the top co-occurrence clusters appeared to be linked to parvovirus B19, influenza, CMV and Epstein-Barr virus, according to a later analysis. While some public TCRs were present in many individuals, most TCR sequences turned up only very rarely across donors. The cohort was sequenced for TCR beta chains only, and without alpha or paired-chain data the features that could be detected were limited. A later analysis associated 17,000 or so TCR beta sequences with specific HLA alleles at a false discovery rate of 0.05. Because some donors lacked HLA typing at each locus, the association tests relied only on the typed subset. In both the original and validation cohorts, the classifier was reported to diagnose cytomegalovirus status with high specificity and sensitivity. Compared with the roughly 700-donor mean, donors in an Asian-associated ancestry cluster had fewer N-insertions in productive TCRs, according to a later genetic analysis. Most CMV-associated TCR beta chains appeared to be HLA-restricted in a later analysis, and the HLA associations seemed to be driven largely by CMV exposure. Immune exposure information for the cohort was limited to CMV serostatus. According to a later analysis, TCR association rates differed among HLA loci, with DRB1 alleles showing the most associated TCRs and HLA-C alleles showing the fewest. Linkage disequilibrium might explain the correlated functional status among segregating V segments, but an unknown experimental factor could not be excluded. When HLA alleles, especially DR and DQ, strongly co-occurred, attributing TCR associations to individual alleles was difficult. A cluster of highly shared sequence variants was judged likely to represent a technical artifact of the sequencing pipeline. The earlier analysis of fewer than 750 of the donors excluded some 16 rarely observed V segments, including chromosome 9 orphons, because counts were too low. Presence/absence analyses assumed roughly uniform sequencing depth across donors, an assumption that may not hold. In an earlier analysis of 500 to 650 of the donors, most TCR beta V segments appeared in productive rearrangements about 87% or about 30% of the time, broadly matching IMGT annotations. Some IMGT-functional V segments, including TRBV6-2 and TRBV6-3, could not be told apart with the 87-base-pair reads, so those segments were excluded. In vitro tests confirmed that a few of the cytomegalovirus-associated TCR beta chains recognize cytomegalovirus antigens. A total of about 180 TCR beta chains were listed by the study as associated with cytomegalovirus. A further reported finding was that TCR beta sequences accurately predicted the HLA-A and HLA-B alleles for most subjects in the first cohort.

In total, around 600 healthy bone marrow donors made up the cohort. At the time of sampling, every cohort member was nominally healthy, though immune exposures that went unrecorded were likely present. The donor tested CMV seropositive and was one of the 289 seropositive cohort members. A peripheral blood sample was provided by each donor, and peripheral blood mononuclear cells were used for TCR beta sequencing. The Qiagen DNeasy Blood Extraction Kit was used to extract genomic DNA from the blood cell samples. This receptor chain uses TRBV6-5 and TRBJ2-2, and 7 bases in between align with TRBD1. The source of this sequence is a man aged 50 to 59 in good health and CMV-seropositive. The sequencing sample was made of PBMCs. The CDR3 reads as follows: CASTPFDRVTGELFF. The DNA sequence is as follows: TGTGCCAGCACCCCATTCGACAGGGTCACCGGGGAGCTGTTTTTT.